What follows is one T cell receptor beta chain and its context. This specimen belongs to a study of neoadjuvant anti-PD-1 for oral cavity cancer. Study background: Non-progressing patients received a fourth nivolumab dose near day 43, then surgery on days 50-56.

The assay was immunoSEQ multiplex PCR, and TCRdb's table has in-frame clones only and misses some. The table has around 14,000 clones, about 74% seen once. Time point: after neoadjuvant nivolumab, at surgical resection. The length of the CDR3 is 14 residues. Germline-derived CDR1 and CDR2 are LNHDA and SQIVND (reference sequence). V gave up 6 bases and J gave up 7 bases, with 15 bases separating them. The chain combines TRBV19 with TRBJ2-2, with D unclear. Sequences were derived from PBMCs, sampled after nivolumab (anti-PD-1) treatment. This TCR derives from a person aged 40 to 85 with oral cavity squamous cell carcinoma. The CDR3 nucleotides are TGTGCCAGTAGAGGCAGCCTGGGAATCGGGGAGCTGTTTTTT. This sequence encodes CASRGSLGIGELFF.